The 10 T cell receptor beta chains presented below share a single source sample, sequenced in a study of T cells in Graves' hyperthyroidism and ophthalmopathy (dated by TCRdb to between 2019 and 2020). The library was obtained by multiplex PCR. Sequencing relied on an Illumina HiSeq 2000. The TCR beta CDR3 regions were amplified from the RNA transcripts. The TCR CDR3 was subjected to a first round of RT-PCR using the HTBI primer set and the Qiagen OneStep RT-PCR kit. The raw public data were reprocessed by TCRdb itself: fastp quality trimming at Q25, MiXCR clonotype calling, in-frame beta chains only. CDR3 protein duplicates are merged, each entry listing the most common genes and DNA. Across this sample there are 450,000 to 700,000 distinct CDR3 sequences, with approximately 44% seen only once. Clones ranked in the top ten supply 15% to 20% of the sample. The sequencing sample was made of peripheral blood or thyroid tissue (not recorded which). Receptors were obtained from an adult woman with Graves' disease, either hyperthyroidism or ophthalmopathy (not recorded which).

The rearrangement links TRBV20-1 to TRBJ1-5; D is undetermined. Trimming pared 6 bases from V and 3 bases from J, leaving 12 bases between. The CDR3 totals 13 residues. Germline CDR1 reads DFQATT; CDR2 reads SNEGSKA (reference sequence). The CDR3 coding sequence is TGCAGTGCCCTAGGACCTAACAATCAGCCCCAGCATTTT. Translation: CSALGPNNQPQHF.

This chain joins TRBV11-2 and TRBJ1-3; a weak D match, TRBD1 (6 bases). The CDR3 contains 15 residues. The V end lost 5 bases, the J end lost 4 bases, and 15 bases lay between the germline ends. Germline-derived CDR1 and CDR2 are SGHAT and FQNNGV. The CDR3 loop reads CASSPGQPSGNTIYF. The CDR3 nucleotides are TGTGCCAGCAGCCCTGGACAGCCCTCCGGAAACACCATATATTTT.

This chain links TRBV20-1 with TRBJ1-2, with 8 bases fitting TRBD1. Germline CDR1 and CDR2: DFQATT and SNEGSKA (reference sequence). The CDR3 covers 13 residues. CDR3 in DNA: TGCAGAGGAGGACAGGGAGTCAACTATGGCTACACCTTC. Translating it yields CRGGQGVNYGYTF.

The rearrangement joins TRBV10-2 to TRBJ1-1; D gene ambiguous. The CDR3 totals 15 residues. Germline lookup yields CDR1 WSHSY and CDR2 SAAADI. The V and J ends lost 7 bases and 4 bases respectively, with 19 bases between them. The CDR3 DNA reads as TGCGCCAGCATGAGTGCTAGGGTCAGGAGCACTGAAGCTTTCTTT. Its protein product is CASMSARVRSTEAFF.

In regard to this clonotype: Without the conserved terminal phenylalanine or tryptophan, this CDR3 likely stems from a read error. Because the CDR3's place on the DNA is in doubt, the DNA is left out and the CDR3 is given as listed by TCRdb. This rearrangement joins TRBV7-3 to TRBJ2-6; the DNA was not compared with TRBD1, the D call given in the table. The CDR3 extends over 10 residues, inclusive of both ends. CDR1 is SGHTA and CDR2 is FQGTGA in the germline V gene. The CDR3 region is CASSLDPGVL.

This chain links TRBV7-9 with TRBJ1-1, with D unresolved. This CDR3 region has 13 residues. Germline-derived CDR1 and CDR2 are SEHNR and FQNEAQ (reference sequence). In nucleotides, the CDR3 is TGTGCTAGAGCTTCGGCTTTGAACACTGAAGCTTTCTTT. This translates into CARASALNTEAFF.

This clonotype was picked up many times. CDR3 in amino acids: CASSQERRAEAFF. The DNA for the CDR3 is TGTGCCAGCAGCCAAGAACGACGAGCTGAAGCTTTCTTT. This sequence joins TRBV3-1 and TRBJ1-1; D unresolved. This CDR3 is built from 13 residues. The V end lost 0 bases, the J end lost 6 bases, and 8 bases lay between the germline ends. Per germline, CDR1 LGHDT and CDR2 YNNKEL (reference sequence).

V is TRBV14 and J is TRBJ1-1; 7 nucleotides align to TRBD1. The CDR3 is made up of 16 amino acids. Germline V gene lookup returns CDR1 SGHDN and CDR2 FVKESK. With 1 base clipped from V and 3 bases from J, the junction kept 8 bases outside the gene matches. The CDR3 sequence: CASSQGRDSRYTEAFF. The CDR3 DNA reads TGTGCCAGCAGCCAAGGTCGGGACAGTCGGTACACTGAAGCTTTCTTT.

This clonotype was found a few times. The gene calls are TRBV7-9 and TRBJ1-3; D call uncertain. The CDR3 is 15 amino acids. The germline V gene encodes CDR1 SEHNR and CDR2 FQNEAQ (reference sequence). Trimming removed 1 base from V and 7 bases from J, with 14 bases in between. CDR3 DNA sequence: TGTGCCAGCAGCTTAGTACCCGTCTATGGGAACACCATATATTTT. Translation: CASSLVPVYGNTIYF.

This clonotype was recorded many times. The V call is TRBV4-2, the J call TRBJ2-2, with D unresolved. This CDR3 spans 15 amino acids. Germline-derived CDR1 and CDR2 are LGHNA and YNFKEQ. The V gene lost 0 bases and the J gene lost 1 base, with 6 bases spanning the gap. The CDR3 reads CASSQDRRNTGELFF. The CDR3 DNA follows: TGTGCCAGCAGCCAAGATAGGCGGAACACCGGGGAGCTGTTTTTT.